These T cell receptor beta chains were read from a single sample in a study of T cells after yellow fever vaccination. TCRdb used MiXCR to reprocess the 5' RACE reads, holding one entry per CDR3 protein. The repertoire holds 200,000 to 300,000 distinct CDR3 sequences, with more than 3.5% as singletons. The sequenced sample was PBMCs, obtained 15 days after the yellow fever booster vaccination. These receptors came from a man aged 18 to 30 who received the YFV17D yellow fever vaccine. CDR3s include the opening cysteine and the closing phenylalanine or tryptophan. Each record gives: J gene, clone size, V gene, D gene, CDR3 protein, CDR3 DNA. The D gene is left open where the match is weak. Where a row states a size, it is once, few, many or the class of an expanded clone; other rows omit it.

>TRBJ2-1|many|TRBV12-3/TRBV12-4|NA
CASSQGGGGAQNEQFF
TGTGCCAGCAGTCAAGGGGGCGGGGGCGCACAAAATGAGCAGTTCTTC
>TRBJ2-2|many|TRBV12-5|NA
CASGLGDPNTGELFF
TGTGCTAGTGGTTTGGGAGATCCGAACACCGGGGAGCTGTTTTTT
>TRBJ2-2|many|TRBV7-9|NA
CASSVGGASNTGELFF
TGTGCCAGCAGCGTTGGGGGAGCATCGAACACCGGGGAGCTGTTTTTT
>TRBJ1-2|few|TRBV6-5|TRBD1
CASSSRGDRGHVGYGYTF
TGTGCCAGCAGTTCTCGAGGGGACAGGGGTCATGTTGGCTATGGCTACACCTTC
>TRBJ2-3|many|TRBV7-2|NA
CASSSAQYWGADTQYF
TGTGCCAGCAGCTCCGCACAGTACTGGGGCGCAGATACGCAGTATTTT
>TRBJ2-1|many|TRBV7-9|TRBD1
CASSQAGQGADNEQFF
TGTGCCAGCAGCCAAGCCGGACAGGGGGCGGACAATGAGCAGTTCTTC
>TRBJ2-1|many|TRBV5-6|TRBD2
CASSLFRTSSSYNEQFF
TGTGCCAGCAGCTTGTTTCGGACTAGTAGCTCCTACAATGAGCAGTTCTTC
>TRBJ1-2|many|TRBV5-1|TRBD1
CASSGTGFGYTF
TGCGCCAGCAGCGGGACAGGGTTTGGCTACACCTTC
>TRBJ1-3|many|TRBV10-3|NA
CAMGTGLTIYF
TGTGCCATGGGAACAGGGCTCACCATATATTTT
>TRBJ2-7|many|TRBV5-1|TRBD1
CASSFGTDKTQQYF
TGCGCCAGCAGCTTCGGGACAGACAAAACCCAGCAGTACTTC
>TRBJ1-4|many|TRBV10-2|NA
CASSDGGTANEKLFF
TGCGCCAGCAGTGACGGGGGGACGGCTAATGAAAAACTGTTTTTT
>TRBJ1-5|many|TRBV5-6|NA
CASSSLDQPQHF
TGTGCCAGCAGCTCTCTCGATCAGCCCCAGCATTTT
>TRBJ2-1|many|TRBV5-1|NA
CASSPGSNREQFF
TGCGCCAGCAGCCCCGGGTCTAACCGGGAGCAGTTCTTC
>TRBJ1-4|many|TRBV20-1|TRBD1
CSAGTAATNEKLFF
TGCAGTGCCGGGACAGCGGCAACTAATGAAAAACTGTTTTTT
>TRBJ2-5|many|TRBV5-6|NA
CASSLRGRSETQYF
TGTGCCAGCAGCTTGCGGGGGCGTTCAGAGACCCAGTACTTC
>TRBJ1-1|NA|TRBV12-3/TRBV12-4|TRBD1
CASSRTLGQGTEAFF
TGTGCCAGCAGCCGAACTCTAGGACAGGGCACTGAAGCTTTCTTT
>TRBJ1-1|NA|TRBV19|NA
CASMAGKPNTEAFF
TGTGCCAGTATGGCAGGCAAACCGAACACTGAAGCTTTCTTT
>TRBJ1-2|many|TRBV7-2|NA
CASSTDQGNGYTF
TGTGCCAGCAGCACGGACCAGGGGAATGGCTACACCTTC
>TRBJ2-1|many|TRBV11-2|NA
CASSSLRGPEWGQFF
TGTGCCAGCAGCTCCCTTAGAGGACCCGAATGGGGGCAGTTCTTC
>TRBJ2-2|many|TRBV7-9|NA
CASSQHLSTGELFF
TGTGCCAGCAGCCAACACCTTAGCACCGGGGAGCTGTTTTTT
>TRBJ1-5|many|TRBV15|NA
CATSRGVMEDRPQHF
TGTGCCACCAGCAGAGGTGTCATGGAGGATAGGCCCCAGCATTTT
>TRBJ1-2|NA|TRBV9|NA
CASSVGGGHHYGYTF
TGTGCCAGCAGCGTCGGGGGGGGTCATCACTATGGCTACACCTTC
>TRBJ2-7|many|TRBV4-1|TRBD2
CASSQKAASGVPSYEQYF
TGCGCCAGCAGCCAAAAGGCCGCTAGCGGGGTTCCCTCCTACGAGCAGTACTTC
>TRBJ2-3|many|TRBV20-1|NA
CSAQPPTDTQYF
TGCAGTGCTCAACCTCCCACAGATACGCAGTATTTT
>TRBJ1-3|many|TRBV12-3/TRBV12-4|NA
CASLWDGQRNTIYF
TGTGCCAGCCTCTGGGACGGTCAACGAAACACCATATATTTT
>TRBJ2-1|many|TRBV27|NA
CASSLAGSSVDEQFF
TGTGCCAGCAGTTTAGCAGGGTCCTCCGTTGATGAGCAGTTCTTC
>TRBJ2-3|many|TRBV7-3|TRBD2
CASSSRGVEDTQYF
TGTGCCAGCAGCTCGCGGGGGGTAGAAGATACGCAGTATTTT
>TRBJ2-6|few|TRBV27|TRBD1
CASSSNRGRAGANVLTF
TGTGCCAGCAGTTCGAACAGGGGGAGAGCTGGGGCCAACGTCCTGACTTTC
>TRBJ2-5|few|TRBV5-1|NA
CASSGFGPEETQYF
TGCGCCAGCAGCGGATTCGGACCCGAAGAGACCCAGTACTTC
>TRBJ1-6|many|TRBV7-3|TRBD1
CASSFVAGGPLHF
TGTGCCAGCAGCTTTGTCGCAGGGGGACCCCTCCACTTT
>TRBJ2-1|many|TRBV29-1|TRBD1
CSVATGGIDEQFF
TGCAGCGTAGCAACAGGGGGCATCGATGAGCAGTTCTTC
>TRBJ2-7|many|TRBV7-2|NA
CASSLAERSEQYF
TGTGCCAGCAGCTTAGCGGAACGGAGCGAGCAGTACTTC
>TRBJ1-1|many|TRBV18|NA
CASSTTGIGNTEAFF
TGTGCCAGCTCAACTACAGGGATCGGAAACACTGAAGCTTTCTTT
>TRBJ2-3|many|TRBV20-1|TRBD1
CSAKQGFGTDTQYF
TGCAGTGCTAAACAGGGGTTCGGCACAGATACGCAGTATTTT